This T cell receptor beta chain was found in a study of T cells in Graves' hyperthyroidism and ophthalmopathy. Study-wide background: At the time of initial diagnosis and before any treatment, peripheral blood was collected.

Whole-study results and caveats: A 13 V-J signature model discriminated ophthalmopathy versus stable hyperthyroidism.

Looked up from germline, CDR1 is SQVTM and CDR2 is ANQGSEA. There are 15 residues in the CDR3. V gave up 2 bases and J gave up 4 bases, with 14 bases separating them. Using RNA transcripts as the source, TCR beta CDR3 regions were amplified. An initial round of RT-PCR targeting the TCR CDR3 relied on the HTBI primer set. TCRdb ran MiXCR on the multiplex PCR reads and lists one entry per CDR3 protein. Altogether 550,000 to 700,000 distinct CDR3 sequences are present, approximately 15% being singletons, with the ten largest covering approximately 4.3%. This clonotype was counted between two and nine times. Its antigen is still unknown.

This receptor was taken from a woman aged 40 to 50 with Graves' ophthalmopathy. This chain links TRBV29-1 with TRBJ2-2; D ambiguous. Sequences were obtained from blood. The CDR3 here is CSVETGLKGTGELFF. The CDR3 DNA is TGCAGCGTTGAAACGGGCCTAAAGGGCACCGGGGAGCTGTTTTTT.